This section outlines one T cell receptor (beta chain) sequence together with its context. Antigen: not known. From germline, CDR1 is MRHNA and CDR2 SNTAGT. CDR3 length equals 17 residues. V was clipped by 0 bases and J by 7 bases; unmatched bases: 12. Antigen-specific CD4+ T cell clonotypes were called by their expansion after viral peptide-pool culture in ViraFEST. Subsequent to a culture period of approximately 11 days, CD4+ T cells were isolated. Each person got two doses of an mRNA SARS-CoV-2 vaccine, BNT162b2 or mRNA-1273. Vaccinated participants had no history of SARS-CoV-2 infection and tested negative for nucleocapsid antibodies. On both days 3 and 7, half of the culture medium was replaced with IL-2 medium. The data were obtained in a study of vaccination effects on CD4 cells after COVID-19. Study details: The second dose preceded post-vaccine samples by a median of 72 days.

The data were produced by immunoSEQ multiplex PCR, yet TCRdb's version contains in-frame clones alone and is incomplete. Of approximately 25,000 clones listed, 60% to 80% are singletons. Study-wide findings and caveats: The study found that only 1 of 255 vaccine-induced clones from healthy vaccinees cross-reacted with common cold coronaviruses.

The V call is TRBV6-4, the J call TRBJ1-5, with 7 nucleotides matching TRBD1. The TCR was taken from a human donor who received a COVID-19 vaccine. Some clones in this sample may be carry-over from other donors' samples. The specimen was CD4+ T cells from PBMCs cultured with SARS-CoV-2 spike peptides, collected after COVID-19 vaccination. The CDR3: CASSDSRADREVQPQHF. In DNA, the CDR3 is TGTGCCAGCAGTGACTCGAGGGCCGACAGGGAGGTGCAGCCCCAGCATTTT.